The entry that follows covers one TCR beta chain sequence. Authors' methods: Amplified reference gene primers provided the basis for estimating nucleated cell counts. This table comes from immunoSEQ multiplex PCR, and its TCRdb copy is limited to in-frame clones, with some not included. V, J and clone size derive from that table, while D and trimming were established from the DNA sequence. The top ten hold more than 4.5% of the sample, which has about 190,000 clones, around four fifths seen once. This specimen belongs to a study of blood T cell repertoires in COVID-19. Across the study: Material from acute and convalescent COVID-19 was sourced from the United States, Italy and Spain. T cells, B-cell-depleted T cells, or PBMCs supplied cDNA or gDNA.

Germline CDR1 is MNHEY and CDR2 is SMNVEV (reference sequence). The V end was cut by 3 bases, the J end by 8 bases, with 13 bases between. The CDR3 length is 13 residues. The rearrangement joins TRBV27 to TRBJ1-2; tentative D call: TRBD1 (6 bases). The sequenced sample was peripheral blood. The TCR was taken from a woman in her 30s with acute or convalescent COVID-19. As DNA, the CDR3 is TGTGCCAGCAGTTTGCCCACAGGGCAAGGCTACACCTTC. Its protein product is CASSLPTGQGYTF.